A selection of T cell receptor beta chains follows, all from one sample in a study of blood T cell repertoires in COVID-19. Using immunoSEQ multiplex PCR, the repertoire was profiled, and TCRdb retains in-frame clones only, with some absent. This sample has 150,000 to 200,000 clones, with approximately 87% found just once. Material for sequencing was peripheral blood. The origin of the receptors is a woman aged 18-29 years who had recovered from COVID-19. Both conserved end residues are part of each CDR3.

cdr3_aa: CASSLGQGLAGANVLTF
v_call: TRBV7-6

cdr3_aa: CASSPGREYNEQFF
v_call: TRBV6-4

cdr3_aa: CASRRATDTQYF
v_call: TRBV5-1

cdr3_aa: CASSLTGDEQYF
v_call: TRBV5-5

cdr3_aa: CASSILTEAFF
v_call: TRBV19

cdr3_aa: CASSLQGPNTEAFF
v_call: TRBV5-4

cdr3_aa: CASSPRRGSSTDTQYF
v_call: TRBV5-6

cdr3_aa: CASSFPGSNTEAFF
v_call: TRBV5-4

cdr3_aa: CASSPRDRGGLLSSYNEQFF
v_call: TRBV27

cdr3_aa: CASSGQYQPQHF
v_call: TRBV28

cdr3_aa: CASRRGTGTNEQFF
v_call: TRBV6-5

cdr3_aa: CASREGSGYTF
v_call: TRBV6-4

cdr3_aa: CASSQGEAGGRWETQYF
v_call: TRBV4-3

cdr3_aa: CASSLRGLSPEAFF
v_call: TRBV18

cdr3_aa: CASSHSKNTGELFF
v_call: TRBV3-1/TRBV3-2

cdr3_aa: CASSPGQGRTEAFF
v_call: TRBV7-9

cdr3_aa: CASSSQGPHSGNTIYF
v_call: TRBV2

cdr3_aa: CASSLPPSSGRHNEQFF
v_call: TRBV19

cdr3_aa: CASSPTRLAAKNIQYF
v_call: TRBV7-9

cdr3_aa: CASSSQRQGFHEQYF
v_call: TRBV6-5

cdr3_aa: CASSPDISGMNTEAFF
v_call: TRBV19

cdr3_aa: CASSIQQGLETQYF
v_call: TRBV2

cdr3_aa: CASSSSGGRDTQYF
v_call: TRBV28

cdr3_aa: CASSYSGQGGTEAFF
v_call: TRBV6-5

cdr3_aa: CASSILAGAYNEQFF
v_call: TRBV5-1

cdr3_aa: CASSLGLAATYNEQFF
v_call: TRBV11-2

cdr3_aa: CASRHRDRGIEKLFF
v_call: TRBV12-2

cdr3_aa: CASSLEGGGNGETQYF
v_call: TRBV5-4

cdr3_aa: CASSPDRSYGYTF
v_call: TRBV5-5

cdr3_aa: CASSQQGETQYF
v_call: TRBV6-5

cdr3_aa: CASSQDGDRGFLGNTIYF
v_call: TRBV3-1/TRBV3-2

cdr3_aa: CASSLNLRYEAFF
v_call: TRBV16

cdr3_aa: CASSQGTSGYSAGGTDTQYF
v_call: TRBV4-3

cdr3_aa: CASSLTGTRTDTQYF
v_call: TRBV5-6

cdr3_aa: CASSVAGGLGGELFF
v_call: TRBV3-1/TRBV3-2

cdr3_aa: CASSQKLLSGEVYGYTF
v_call: TRBV4-3

cdr3_aa: CASSPGGGETQYF
v_call: TRBV3-1/TRBV3-2

cdr3_aa: CASSSTSTAGGPQHF
v_call: TRBV9

cdr3_aa: CASSLARTPTDTQYF
v_call: TRBV7-9

cdr3_aa: CASSKQGMDYNEQFF
v_call: TRBV9

cdr3_aa: CASSKLAGGPVDTQYF
v_call: TRBV9

cdr3_aa: CASSKFVLTAGASHTQYF
v_call: TRBV21-1

cdr3_aa: CASSWTSGSTDTQYF
v_call: TRBV19

cdr3_aa: CASSWVPGTPYGYTF
v_call: TRBV5-4

cdr3_aa: CASSQRESTGELFF
v_call: TRBV4-2

cdr3_aa: CASSQKREASYNEQFF
v_call: TRBV21-1

cdr3_aa: CASTYAPGMLDTQYF
v_call: TRBV7-6

cdr3_aa: CASSQDIVGGSGNTIYF
v_call: TRBV4-3